This T cell receptor beta chain is drawn from a study of shared clonotypes between healthy human individuals (dated by TCRdb to the early 2020s). With respect to the entire study: The cohort comprised a couple of women and a few men aged 18 to 49 years. Blood TCR repertoires of about 5 healthy adults were deeply sequenced to estimate repertoire size and the extent of clonotype sharing between individuals. For each donor, three plates each were used for CD4 naive and CD4 memory, two plates were used for CD8 naive, and one plate was used for CD8 memory. To increase sequencing depth and limit assay-specific biases, different laboratories used diverse techniques to prepare libraries and sequence TCR repertoires. Leukapheresis yielded between about 0.9 and 8.9 billion PBMCs per donor.

On the study overall, not on this receptor specifically: Sharing across several donors was observed for around 5% of naive CD4, under 4% of naive CD8, 2% to 2.5% of memory CD4, and roughly 0.4% of memory CD8 clonotypes. Naive subsets generally had larger estimated clonotype richness than memory subsets. Even with the large sequencing depth, rarefaction of the sorted-subset datasets indicated that sequencing was incomplete. Only blood was sampled, and tissue TCR repertoires likely differ from those in blood. The genetic and exposure-history diversity represented was limited by the small number of donors. Based on pairwise subsampling, the degree of clonotype sharing among donors was expected to be affected by sequencing depth. Higher generation probabilities were observed for clonotypes shared by all four sorted-subset donors than for non-shared clonotypes.

For the CD8 naive samples, CD45RO-negative cells were positively selected for CCR7, yielding a CD45RA+CCR7+ population from which TemRA cells were excluded. Healthy HIV-negative adults with no recently reported acute infections or vaccinations were included as donors. Every donor was a Caucasian adult residing in Nashville, Tennessee, USA. Blood was obtained by leukapheresis, after which PBMCs were separated by Ficoll-Histopaque density gradient centrifugation and cryopreserved in liquid nitrogen vapor phase. Purity and quantity of every magnetically sorted T cell population were checked by analytical flow cytometry. Genomic DNA was isolated from each sorted fraction and quantified by UV absorbance on a Nanodrop 2000c. Relative to germline, V is 2 bases shorter and J is 4 bases shorter, with 9 bases between their ends. The CDR3 holds 15 amino acids from the cysteine to the phenylalanine. Of the read, only the CDR3 DNA is kept; its 45 bases are in frame from base 1. CDR1 is given as MNHNS and CDR2 as SASEGT, both from the germline V gene.

As regards this clone: This receptor's antigen is unknown. Base qualities are not recorded, but no much larger clone differs from it by a single base.

TCR CDR3 regions were amplified from genomic DNA by multiplex PCR using the deep immunoSEQ assay. Extracted genomic DNA from each cell subset was spread evenly across all wells of several immunoSEQ 96-well plates, with each plate serving as a replicate. Each replicate PCR for sorted subsets received around 200 ng genomic DNA, equal to tens of thousands of T cell genomes. Purified libraries were measured with a Qubit 3.0 fluorometer, size-checked on a Bioanalyzer 2100, and measured again with the KAPA Library Quantification kit. A separate single-read 150-cycle Illumina NextSeq 550 flow cell was used to sequence each immunoSEQ 96-well plate. In the source study's methods: Because only junctional sequences without quality scores were contained in the immunoSEQ output, filtering matching that applied to full-length reads could not be performed. Sequences were annotated with PyIR, a Python wrapper for IgBLAST v1.9, and V/J genes and CDR3 were assigned using IMGT germline references. Reads with weak V/J assignments (E-value above 1e-6), missing CDR3, stop codons, out-of-frame junctions, or ambiguous translated residues were removed. A V3J clonotype was defined by an identical inferred V gene, J gene, and CDR3 amino acid sequence. To compute the percentage overlap between repertoires, the number of shared unique clonotypes was divided by the size of the smaller repertoire. Three approaches were used to assess repertoire richness: RTK rarefaction, the Chao1 estimator, and Recon v2.1 estimates of unobserved clonotypes. Generation probabilities for all TCRbeta clonotypes obtained by the gDNA method from a few donors were computed using OLGA. TCRdb took this table from immuneACCESS and kept in-frame rearrangements with V and J called. Such tables lack part of the clones; where checked against another copy, unresolved V genes explain under half of the gap, and the rest is unexplained. The V and J calls and clone size are taken from that table; D and trimming were inferred from the DNA. Here the sample has about 2.2 million clones; roughly 95% occur a single time. Approximately 1.7% of the sample is held by the ten biggest clonotypes.

The receptor chain draws on TRBV6-1 and TRBJ2-6, with no confident D gene call. This sequence was found in a man aged 18 to 30 in good health. Some clones in this sample may be carry-over from other donors' samples. Sequencing was carried out using naive CD8+ T cells from PBMCs. Reading the label with the study, this specimen's cell subset or site is: CD45RA+CCR7+. The sequence in DNA is TGTGCCAGCAGTGAACTAGGGTTCGGGGCCAACGTCCTGACTTTC. It is translated as CASSELGFGANVLTF.